The clone carrying this T cell receptor (beta chain) appeared a few times. Its antigen remains unknown. The PCR ran on 60 Vbeta and 13 Jbeta primers. The repertoire was sequenced with immunoSEQ multiplex PCR; TCRdb's copy has only in-frame clones and lacks some. Found here are fewer than 110,000 clones, roughly 82% of them singletons; the top ten hold approximately 4.2%. The CDR3 sequence is 14 residues long. Germline V gene sequence: CDR1 MNHEY, CDR2 SVGAGI. The source of the sample is a study of cytomegalovirus exposure and HLA in healthy donors. General observations from the study: In a later analysis, at a false discovery rate of 0.05, fewer than 20,000 TCR beta sequences matched HLA alleles.

The genes are TRBV6-5 and TRBJ2-5; D is possibly TRBD2 (6 bases). The J call may be mistaken, given a closer DNA end match to TRBJ2-7. The sequencing sample was made of PBMCs. The source is a male donor in good health and CMV-seronegative. CDR3 amino acids: CASRGTGLTYEQYF. The CDR3 coding sequence is TGTGCCAGCAGAGGAACTGGACTAACCTACGAGCAGTACTTC.